One and the same sample provided the 18 T cell receptor beta chains below, sequenced in a study of immune evolution from preneoplasia to lung adenocarcinoma. TCRdb keeps only in-frame clones here, not all; method: immunoSEQ multiplex PCR. The sample holds about 8,200 clones, 70% to 90% seen once. The specimen was FFPE adjacent normal lung tissue. Receptor source: a person in their 70s with lung adenocarcinoma.

This chain connects TRBV7-9 to TRBJ2-1; TRBD2 is a possible D gene (6 bases). The V and J ends lost 3 bases and 1 base respectively, with 22 bases between them. Germline V gene lookup returns CDR1 SEHNR and CDR2 FQNEAQ (reference sequence). This CDR3 spans 19 amino acids. CDR3 nucleotide sequence: TGTGCCAGCAGCTTTTGGACCCGTACAGGCCGGGGGTCCTACAATGAGCAGTTCTTC. Amino acids: CASSFWTRTGRGSYNEQFF.

This clone was detected once. This chain connects TRBV7-8 to TRBJ1-2; 7 bases are a match to TRBD1. Germline V gene data show CDR1 as SGHVS and CDR2 as FQNEAQ. The V and J ends lost 3 bases and 0 bases, in that order; junction bases with no gene match: 7. CDR3 length: 16 amino acids. The CDR3 nucleotides read TGTGCCAGCAGCTTCGGAGGGGGCGCGTCTAACTATGGCTACACCTTC. Amino acids: CASSFGGGASNYGYTF. Together with reference TRBV7-8 and TRBJ1-2, the CDR3 gives the full variable domain: GAGVSQSPRYKVAKRGQDVALRCDPISGHVSLFWYQQALGQGPEFLTYFQNEAQLDKSGLPSDRFFAERPEGSVSTLKIQRTQQEDSAVYLCASSFGGGASNYGYTFGSGTRLTVV.

Note on this clone: One end of the junction varies from germline; a read error may be responsible. Other DNA sequences in this sample translate to the same CDR3. This chain joins TRBV9 and TRBJ2-5; perhaps TRBD2 as D (5 bases). The CDR3 runs 13 residues. Germline values: CDR1 SGDLS, CDR2 YYNGEE. The CDR3 loop reads CASSGAVSETQYF. Written as DNA, the CDR3 is TGTGCCAGCAGCGGAGCGGTTTCGGAGACCCAATACTTC.

The chain links TRBV14 to TRBJ1-2; tentative D call: TRBD1 (5 bases). Per the germline V gene, CDR1 is SGHDN and CDR2 is FVKESK. The CDR3 consists of 15 residues. Trimming stripped 3 bases from V and 3 bases from J, with 14 bases between. The CDR3 bases are TGTGCCAGCAGCCACCTAATGGCCAGGGACTATGGCTACACCTTC. Residues: CASSHLMARDYGYTF.

The chain couples TRBV2 to TRBJ2-3, with 8 bases that match TRBD1. The junction had 4 bases not matched to a gene; V was cut back by 4 bases and J by 1 base. This CDR3 is 15 amino acids long. Germline lookup yields CDR1 SNHLY and CDR2 FYNNEI. CDR3 bases: TGTGCCAGCAGTGCCTCGGGACAGGGCACAGATACGCAGTATTTT. It codes for CASSASGQGTDTQYF.

The rearrangement uses TRBV30 and TRBJ2-5, with TRBD2 matching over 7 bases. This CDR3 spans 15 amino acids. The junction had 14 bases not matched to a gene; V was cut back by 5 bases and J by 5 bases. CDR1 and CDR2 (germline): GTSNPN, SVGIG (reference sequence). CDR3 amino acids: CAWDPPRAGWETQYF. The CDR3 coding sequence is TGTGCCTGGGACCCCCCAAGAGCGGGGTGGGAGACCCAGTACTTC.

V and J are TRBV29-1 and TRBJ2-1; D unclear. The CDR3 is 10 residues long. Trimming took off 8 bases at V and 9 bases at J, with 11 bases between the two ends. Germline loops: CDR1 SQVTM, CDR2 ANQGSEA. DNA of the CDR3: TGCAGCCACAGAAGGACTGAGCAGTTCTTC. Protein sequence: CSHRRTEQFF.

The table lists this clone with a count of one. The CDR3 bases are TGTGCCAGCAGCTTAGGTCAGGAACATTCACCCCTCCACTTT. It translates to CASSLGQEHSPLHF. The chain links TRBV7-2 to TRBJ1-6; no clear D. V was shortened by 1 base and J by 8 bases, with 9 bases between the two germline ends. The CDR3 is 14 residues long. Germline CDR1 reads SGHTA; CDR2 reads FQGNSA.

The rearrangement uses TRBV18 and TRBJ2-1; 7 bases line up with TRBD2. V lost 2 bases to trimming and J lost 5 bases; unmatched junction nucleotides: 6. Germline V CDR1 and CDR2: KGHSH, LQKENI. There are 15 residues in the CDR3. The CDR3 bases are TGTGCCAGCTCACCAGGGCCTAGCGGCCACAATGAGCAGTTCTTC. Its protein product is CASSPGPSGHNEQFF. Together with reference TRBV18 and TRBJ2-1, the CDR3 gives the full variable domain: NAGVMQNPRHLVRRRGQEARLRCSPMKGHSHVYWYRQLPEEGLKFMVYLQKENIIDESGMPKERFSAEFPKEGPSILRIQQVVRGDSAAYFCASSPGPSGHNEQFFGPGTRLTVL.

This rearrangement joins TRBV11-2 to TRBJ2-1; 8 bases match TRBD1. Germline loops: CDR1 SGHAT, CDR2 FQNNGV. Trimming took 8 bases from V and 0 from J; bases not matched to a gene: 3. The length of the CDR3 is 14 residues. The CDR3 loop is CASGTGSSYNEQFF. The CDR3 DNA reads as TGTGCCAGCGGGACAGGTAGCTCCTACAATGAGCAGTTCTTC.

CDR3: CASSQETSGSSDTQYF. For the CDR3, the DNA is TGCGCCAGCAGCCAAGAAACTAGCGGGAGTTCGGATACGCAGTATTTT. This chain links TRBV4-1 with TRBJ2-3; 11 nucleotides match TRBD2. This CDR3 comprises 16 residues. Germline V lookup: CDR1 MGHRA, CDR2 YSYEKL. The ends lost 0 bases at V and 6 bases at J; junction bases unmatched: 5.

The DNA of the CDR3 is TGTGCCAGCAGCTTTGGGGACTATGGCTACACCTTC. Its translation: CASSFGDYGYTF. The chain employs TRBV11-3 and TRBJ1-2; D unclear. The V and J ends lost 3 bases and 3 bases respectively, with 5 bases between them. Germline V lookup: CDR1 SGHNT, CDR2 YENEEA. The CDR3 spans 12 residues.

This chain joins TRBV5-4 and TRBJ2-3; a possible D gene is TRBD1 (6 bases). Germline CDR1 SGHNT, CDR2 YYREEE (reference sequence). There are 16 residues in the CDR3. Trimming removed 0 bases at V and 0 bases at J, with 11 bases between. CDR3 bases: TGTGCCAGCAGCTTGGGGGGGCGGTCTAGCACAGATACGCAGTATTTT. It translates to CASSLGGRSSTDTQYF.

The chain carries TRBV4-2 and TRBJ2-1, with a weak D call TRBD1 (5 bases). V lost 2 bases and J lost 4, with 21 bases in between. The V gene's germline CDR1 is LGHNA and CDR2 YNFKEQ. The CDR3 totals 18 residues. CDR3 loop: CASSQFVLSRDRYNEQFF. The CDR3 DNA reads as TGTGCCAGCAGCCAATTTGTTTTAAGCCGAGACAGATACAATGAGCAGTTCTTC.

The V gene is TRBV6-1, the J gene TRBJ1-1; the D gene is possibly TRBD1 (5 bases). Deletions cut 0 bases from V and 3 bases from J, with 14 bases between. The germline gives CDR1 MNHNS, CDR2 SASEGT. This CDR3 comprises 16 residues. CDR3 region: CASSEAAGRGDTEAFF. DNA for the CDR3: TGTGCCAGCAGTGAAGCCGCAGGGAGAGGGGACACTGAAGCTTTCTTT.

This rearrangement joins TRBV30 to TRBJ1-1; D is unclear. The V and J ends lost 0 bases and 6 bases respectively, with 11 bases between them. This CDR3 has 13 residues. Germline CDR1 is GTSNPN and CDR2 is SVGIG (reference sequence). As DNA, the CDR3 is TGTGCCTGGAGTGTACTCGGGCTCTCTGAAGCTTTCTTT. Its translation is CAWSVLGLSEAFF.

The V and J genes are TRBV5-8 and TRBJ1-2; D not resolved. Trimming left V 5 bases short and J 0 bases short, with 11 bases between. The CDR3 runs to 14 residues. Germline assignment: CDR1 SGHTS and CDR2 YDEGEE. In nucleotides, the CDR3 is TGTGCCAGCAGTCGGATGGTAACTAACTATGGCTACACCTTC. Its protein is CASSRMVTNYGYTF.

V gene TRBV11-2 combines with J gene TRBJ1-3, with D perhaps TRBD1 (5 bases). V lost 2 bases and J lost 8, with 10 bases in between. This CDR3 contains 13 residues. The germline gives CDR1 SGHAT, CDR2 FQNNGV. The CDR3 reads CASSLRDVDTIYF. The CDR3 DNA reads TGTGCCAGCAGCTTACGGGACGTGGACACCATATATTTT. The whole variable domain, filled in from reference TRBV11-2 and TRBJ1-3, reads EAGVAQSPRYKIIEKRQSVAFWCNPISGHATLYWYQQILGQGPKLLIQFQNNGVVDDSQLPKDRFSAERLKGVDSTLKIQPAKLEDSAVYLCASSLRDVDTIYFGEGSWLTVV.